The 3 T cell receptor beta chains listed next were all sequenced from one sample in a study of OX40 agonist ivuxolimab in advanced cancers. TCRdb keeps only in-frame clones here, not all; method: immunoSEQ multiplex PCR. The table records 11,000 to 15,000 clones, just under 80% of them present only once. The input for sequencing was CD4+ or CD8+ T cells sorted from blood, taken in a trial of the OX40 agonist ivuxolimab. The source is an adult with an advanced solid tumor such as melanoma, head and neck, liver or kidney cancer.

Points on this clone: One junction end disagrees with the germline gene, perhaps due to a read error. The rearrangement links TRBV7-7 to TRBJ2-1; 7 bases are a match to TRBD2. This CDR3 region has 16 residues. The germline gives CDR1 SSHAT, CDR2 FNYEAQ (reference sequence). The DNA for the CDR3 is TGTGCTAGCAGCTTAGTCATGGGAGGGGCCTACAATGAGCAGTTCTTC. Translated: CASSLVMGGAYNEQFF.

This clone has a single count. The chain has TRBV15 and TRBJ1-1; 7 nucleotides match TRBD1. This CDR3 contains 16 residues. Per the germline V gene, CDR1 is LNHNV and CDR2 is YYDKDF (reference sequence). V shed 1 base and J 0 bases; nucleotides not matched to a gene: 5. CDR3 in amino acids: CATSRGRQGMNTEAFF. The CDR3 DNA reads as TGTGCCACCAGCAGAGGCCGACAGGGAATGAACACTGAAGCTTTCTTT.

The gene calls are TRBV7-9 and TRBJ2-3, with D perhaps TRBD2 (6 bases). Germline lookup yields CDR1 SEHNR and CDR2 FQNEAQ (reference sequence). There are 14 residues in the CDR3. Trimming pared 1 base from V and 5 bases from J, leaving 10 bases between. CDR3 DNA sequence: TGTGCCAGCAGCTTAGGCGGGGCTCAAGATACGCAGTATTTT. This translates into CASSLGGAQDTQYF.